These 19 T cell receptor beta chains came from one sample sequenced in a study of cytomegalovirus exposure and HLA in healthy donors. In the PCR, 60 Vbeta and 13 Jbeta primers were used. Libraries were prepared by immunoSEQ multiplex PCR; TCRdb keeps only in-frame clonotypes and omits some of them. The sample includes approximately 84,000 clones, about three quarters of them seen just once. The source material was PBMCs. Receptors were obtained from a male donor in good health and CMV-seropositive.

The rearrangement uses TRBV7-2 and TRBJ2-3; D is possibly TRBD1 (5 bases). This CDR3 has 14 amino acids. V dropped 2 bases and J dropped 2 bases, with 8 bases sitting between them. Per germline, CDR1 SGHTA and CDR2 FQGNSA. The CDR3 coding sequence is TGTGCCAGCAGCTTAACAGGCCTCACAGATACGCAGTATTTT. Protein product: CASSLTGLTDTQYF. Filled out from reference TRBV7-2 and TRBJ2-3, the complete variable domain reads GAGVSQSPSNKVTEKGKDVELRCDPISGHTALYWYRQSLGQGLEFLIYFQGNSAPDKSGLPSDRFSAERTGGSVSTLTIQRTQQEDSAVYLCASSLTGLTDTQYFGPGTRLTVL.

The rearrangement joins TRBV10-3 to TRBJ2-7; 10 nucleotides line up with TRBD2. Trimming took 5 bases from V and 3 from J; bases not matched to a gene: 1. Germline CDR1 ENHRY, CDR2 SYGVKD. This CDR3 region has 13 residues. The chain's CDR3 is CAISRLAGYEQYF. DNA of the CDR3: TGTGCCATCAGTAGACTAGCGGGCTACGAGCAGTACTTC.

The chain uses TRBV7-6 and TRBJ2-7, with D perhaps matching TRBD2 (6 bases). The CDR3 loop spans 15 amino acids. CDR1 is SGHVS and CDR2 is FNYEAQ in the germline V gene. Trimming took off 2 bases at V and 3 bases at J, with 14 bases between the two ends. This chain's CDR3 is CASSLRDSLDYEQYF. The DNA of the CDR3 is TGTGCCAGCAGCTTACGGGACTCTCTAGACTACGAGCAGTACTTC.

This chain connects TRBV6-1 to TRBJ2-7; D unclear. Trimming left V 2 bases short and J 7 bases short, with 15 bases between. CDR3 length: 14 residues. Germline V lookup: CDR1 MNHNS, CDR2 SASEGT. The CDR3: CASSESSRPLEQYF. The CDR3 region has the DNA TGTGCCAGCAGTGAATCTTCTAGACCTCTGGAGCAGTACTTC.

This chain connects TRBV5-1 to TRBJ2-7; 12 nucleotides agree with TRBD2. With V trimmed by 0 bases and J by 4 bases, 5 bases remained unmatched. The CDR3 consists of 16 residues. The V gene's germline CDR1 is SGHRS and CDR2 YFSETQ. CDR3 loop: CASSLGPSGRDYEQYF. CDR3 nucleotides: TGCGCCAGCAGCTTGGGGCCTAGCGGGAGGGATTACGAGCAGTACTTC. Full variable domain (missing parts from reference TRBV5-1 and TRBJ2-7): KAGVTQTPRYLIKTRGQQVTLSCSPISGHRSVSWYQQTPGQGLQFLFEYFSETQRNKGNFPGRFSGRQFSNSRSEMNVSTLELGDSALYLCASSLGPSGRDYEQYFGPGTRLTVT.

The V call is TRBV28, the J call TRBJ1-2; no clear D gene. CDR1 and CDR2 from the germline V gene are MDHEN and SYDVKM. The CDR3 extends over 14 amino acids. Trimming left V 4 bases short and J 2 bases short, with 11 bases between. The CDR3 DNA reads as TGTGCCAGCAGTTCCCCGACGGGGAACTATGGCTACACCTTC. Translated, it gives CASSSPTGNYGYTF.

By sample fraction, this clone is medium-sized. The chain is built from TRBV15 and TRBJ2-1, with D perhaps matching TRBD1 (8 bases). The CDR3 covers 15 residues. V lost 5 bases and J lost 4, with 15 bases in between. The germline V gene encodes CDR1 LNHNV and CDR2 YYDKDF (reference sequence). CDR3 nucleotide sequence: TGTGCCACCAGCCCGGGGGGACAGGATTACAATGAGCAGTTCTTC. It encodes CATSPGGQDYNEQFF.

The chain is built from TRBV13 and TRBJ1-2; TRBD1 matches 9 bases. V dropped 5 bases and J dropped 4; count of bases not matched to a gene: 11. The CDR3 is made up of 16 amino acids. CDR1 PRHDT and CDR2 FYEKMQ come from the germline V gene (reference sequence). The CDR3 coding sequence is TGTGCCAGCAGCCTTAGCCGGGACAGGGAAATCTATGGCTACACCTTC. It is translated as CASSLSRDREIYGYTF.

The chain couples TRBV29-1 to TRBJ1-1; D unresolved. Deletions cut 4 bases from V and 1 base from J, with 7 bases between. Germline V gene data show CDR1 as SQVTM and CDR2 as ANQGSEA. The CDR3 is 12 residues long. For the CDR3, the DNA is TGCAGCGTTGGGTGGGCGAACACTGAAGCTTTCTTT. Translating it yields CSVGWANTEAFF.

The chain joins TRBV27 to TRBJ2-1; D is perhaps TRBD1 (5 bases). Germline V gene sequence: CDR1 MNHEY, CDR2 SMNVEV (reference sequence). V gave up 8 bases and J gave up 0 bases, with 14 bases separating them. The CDR3 contains 15 residues. CDR3 DNA sequence: TGTGCCAGCTCGGTTGGGGCAAGCTCCTACAATGAGCAGTTCTTC. Translating it yields CASSVGASSYNEQFF.

This clone has only one observation. This chain links TRBV13 with TRBJ1-2; D call uncertain. The V end lost 1 base, the J end lost 4 bases, and 10 bases lay between the germline ends. This CDR3 contains 14 residues. Germline V gene lookup returns CDR1 PRHDT and CDR2 FYEKMQ (reference sequence). Written as DNA, the CDR3 is TGTGCCAGCAGCTTAGATCGCAGGATCTATGGCTACACCTTC. Protein sequence: CASSLDRRIYGYTF.

The chain has TRBV28 and TRBJ2-1, with TRBD1 as a possible D gene (5 bases). Germline V gene lookup returns CDR1 MDHEN and CDR2 SYDVKM. The CDR3 has 14 residues. With 3 bases removed from V and 3 bases from J, the gap between germline ends came to 9 bases. CDR3 sequence: CASSFRQYYNEQFF. The CDR3 DNA is TGTGCCAGCAGTTTTAGACAGTACTACAATGAGCAGTTCTTC.

The V call is TRBV5-4, the J call TRBJ2-3; 11 bases are shared with TRBD2. From germline, CDR1 is SGHNT and CDR2 YYREEE (reference sequence). The length of the CDR3 is 15 residues. The V segment lost 3 bases and the J segment 2 bases; nucleotides outside the gene matches: 2. The CDR3 coding sequence is TGTGCCAGCAGCTGGGGACTAGCGGACACAGATACGCAGTATTTT. Translation: CASSWGLADTDTQYF.

This clone was found once. In nucleotides, the CDR3 is TGTGCCAGCAGCCCCTGGACTAGCGGGAGTACTATTTACAATGAGCAGTTCTTC. Residues: CASSPWTSGSTIYNEQFF. The chain uses TRBV14 and TRBJ2-1; TRBD2 aligns across 13 bases. The CDR3 totals 18 residues. From germline, CDR1 is SGHDN and CDR2 FVKESK. V gave up 4 bases and J gave up 4 bases; unmatched junction bases: 10.

This clone was seen only a few times. The gene calls are TRBV11-2 and TRBJ2-1, with a tentative D call TRBD2 (5 bases). This CDR3 is built from 17 residues. Trimming took 2 bases from V and 1 from J, leaving 15 bases between them. Germline V gene sequence: CDR1 SGHAT, CDR2 FQNNGV. CDR3 bases: TGTGCCAGCAGCTTATTCGGGAACCTAGAATCCTACAATGAGCAGTTCTTC. Translating it yields CASSLFGNLESYNEQFF.

This chain links TRBV28 with TRBJ2-7, with 9 bases identical to TRBD1. Germline V lookup: CDR1 MDHEN, CDR2 SYDVKM. V lost 5 bases and J lost 5; bases outside the gene matches: 19. This CDR3 spans 18 amino acids. CDR3 DNA sequence: TGTGCCAGCAGTCCCGTTTCCAACCCGGGACAGGGAGGAGACGAGCAGTACTTC. This translates into CASSPVSNPGQGGDEQYF. Supplemented by reference TRBV28 and TRBJ2-7, the full variable domain reads DVKVTQSSRYLVKRTGEKVFLECVQDMDHENMFWYRQDPGLGLRLIYFSYDVKMKEKGDIPEGYSVSREKKERFSLILESASTNQTSMYLCASSPVSNPGQGGDEQYFGPGTRLTVT.

Only a few counts were recorded for this clone. The CDR3 spells CSVVAGGYEQYF. The CDR3 DNA reads as TGCAGCGTTGTAGCGGGAGGCTACGAGCAGTACTTC. V gene TRBV29-1 combines with J gene TRBJ2-7; the match to TRBD2 covers 10 bases. This CDR3 region has 12 residues. The V and J ends lost 4 bases and 3 bases, in that order; junction bases with no gene match: 0. The germline CDR1 and CDR2 sequences are SQVTM and ANQGSEA.

The chain has TRBV19 and TRBJ2-7; 9 bases map to TRBD1. Unmatched junction bases numbered 5, after V lost 5 bases and J lost 3 bases. Germline loops: CDR1 LNHDA, CDR2 SQIVND (reference sequence). This CDR3 region has 14 residues. The CDR3 DNA reads as TGTGCCAGTAGTCCAATGGACAGGGGCTACGAGCAGTACTTC. Translating gives CASSPMDRGYEQYF.

The chain has TRBV28 and TRBJ1-5; the D is unclear. V gave up 7 bases and J gave up 0 bases, with 25 bases separating them. This CDR3 is built from 19 residues. CDR1 is MDHEN, CDR2 SYDVKM, per germline. The CDR3 region has the DNA TGTGCCAGCAATGTAAGAGAGACCGGAGGACCTAATAGCAATCAGCCCCAGCATTTT. Encoded protein: CASNVRETGGPNSNQPQHF.